The present T cell receptor (beta chain) was sequenced within a study of shared clonotypes between healthy human individuals. Study context: Donors, aged 18 to 49, were a couple of women and three men. Each donor's CD4 naive and CD4 memory cells filled three plates apiece, CD8 naive two, and CD8 memory one.

The trim removed 0 bases at V and 4 bases at J, leaving 0 bases unmatched. The CDR3 runs to 13 residues. Whole-study findings and limits: In contrast to clonotypes shared by all four donors, non-shared clonotypes had lower generation probabilities.

Regarding this clone: Its antigen remains unknown.

Generated by immunoSEQ multiplex PCR, the TCRdb table keeps only in-frame clones and is missing some. In the table there are about 2,500,000 clones, around nine tenths of which are singletons. The chain uses TRBV5-3 and TRBJ2-5, with 7 bases aligning to TRBD2. TRBV5-3 is noted as an ORF with a role that remains uncertain. This sequence was found in a young man in good health. Sample: naive CD4+ T cells sorted from blood. The subset is: CD45RA+ positively selected. The CDR3 region has the DNA TGTGCCAGAAGCTTGGCGGGGGGAGAGACCCAGTACTTC. It specifies CARSLAGGETQYF.